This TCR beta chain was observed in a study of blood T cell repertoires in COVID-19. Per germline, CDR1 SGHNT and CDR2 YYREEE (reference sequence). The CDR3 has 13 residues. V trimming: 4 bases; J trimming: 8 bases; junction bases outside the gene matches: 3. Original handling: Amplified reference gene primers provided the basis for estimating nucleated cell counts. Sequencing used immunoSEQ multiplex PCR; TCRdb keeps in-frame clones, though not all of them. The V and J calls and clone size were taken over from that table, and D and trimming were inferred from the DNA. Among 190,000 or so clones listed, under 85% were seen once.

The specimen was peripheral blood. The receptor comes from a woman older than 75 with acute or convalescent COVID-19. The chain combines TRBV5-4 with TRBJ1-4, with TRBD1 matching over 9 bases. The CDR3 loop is CASSQTGGEKLFF. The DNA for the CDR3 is TGTGCCAGCAGCCAGACAGGGGGAGAAAAACTGTTTTTT.